One and the same sample provided the 5 T cell receptor beta chains below, sequenced in a study of PD-1 blockade in classical Hodgkin lymphoma. Each of the patients experienced relapse following autologous stem cell transplantation, and their brentuximab vedotin exposure differed. Some clones are missing from TCRdb's copy, which holds only in-frame ones; the method was immunoSEQ multiplex PCR. The sample includes some 64,000 clones, over 75% of them seen just once. The material was peripheral blood mononuclear cells (PBMCs), obtained at baseline. The origin of the receptors is a human donor with classical Hodgkin lymphoma.

The chain joins TRBV5-1 to TRBJ2-1; D is ambiguous. V lost 0 bases, J lost 5 bases, and 9 bases lay in between. Germline V CDR1 and CDR2: SGHRS, YFSETQ. This CDR3 contains 14 residues. The CDR3 DNA follows: TGCGCCAGCAGCTTGGTTGGGGATAACAATGAGCAGTTCTTC. It encodes CASSLVGDNNEQFF.

The chain recombines TRBV29-1 with TRBJ1-1; D ambiguous. This CDR3 is 14 amino acids long. The V end lost 4 bases, the J end lost 6 bases, and 18 bases lay between the germline ends. From germline, CDR1 is SQVTM and CDR2 ANQGSEA. In nucleotides, the CDR3 is TGCAGCGTTGGTGGAATGCCTACCCTCCCTGAAGCTTTCTTT. Its protein product is CSVGGMPTLPEAFF.

The V call is TRBV2, the J call TRBJ1-1, with a possible D match to TRBD1 (5 bases). Per germline, CDR1 SNHLY and CDR2 FYNNEI. This CDR3 has 12 amino acids. This CDR3 reads CGHQGRYTEAFF. The CDR3 coding sequence is TGTGGCCATCAGGGTAGGTACACTGAAGCTTTCTTT.

The rearrangement joins TRBV6-1 to TRBJ2-5; 7 bases are shared with TRBD2. The CDR3 is 13 amino acids. Trimming removed 9 bases from V and 1 base from J; junction bases left unmatched: 5. CDR1 is MNHNS, CDR2 SASEGT, per germline. The CDR3 loop reads CASWDYIQETQYF. The CDR3 bases are TGTGCCAGTTGGGACTATATCCAAGAGACCCAGTACTTC.

As DNA, the CDR3 is TGTGCCAGCAGCCCCATAGTGTCAAGCACAGATACGCAGTATTTT. This encodes CASSPIVSSTDTQYF. The chain links TRBV7-8 to TRBJ2-3; D is unclear. The CDR3 is 15 amino acids. Germline V gives CDR1 SGHVS, CDR2 FQNEAQ. The ends were cut back, 5 bases at V and 0 bases at J, with 12 bases in the middle.